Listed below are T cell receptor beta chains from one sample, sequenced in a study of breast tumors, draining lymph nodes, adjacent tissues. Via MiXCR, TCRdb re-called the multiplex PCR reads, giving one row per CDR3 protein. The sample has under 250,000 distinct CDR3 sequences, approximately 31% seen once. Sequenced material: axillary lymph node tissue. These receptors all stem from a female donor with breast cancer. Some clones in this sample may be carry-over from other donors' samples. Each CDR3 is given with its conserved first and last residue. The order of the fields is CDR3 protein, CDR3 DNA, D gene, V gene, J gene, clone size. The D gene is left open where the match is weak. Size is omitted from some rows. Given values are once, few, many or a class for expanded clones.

CDR3 protein: CASSFGQRGQPQHF; CDR3 DNA: TGTGCCAGCAGTTTTGGACAGAGGGGTCAACCCCAGCATTTT; D gene: .; V gene: TRBV12-3/TRBV12-4; J gene: TRBJ1-5; clone size: .
CDR3 protein: CASSAITRYNEQFF; CDR3 DNA: TGTGCCAGCAGTGCCATAACTAGATACAATGAGCAGTTCTTC; D gene: .; V gene: TRBV2; J gene: TRBJ2-1; clone size: many
CDR3 protein: CASSLVVGNTIYF; CDR3 DNA: TGTGCCAGCAGCTTGGTAGTGGGAAACACCATATATTTT; D gene: .; V gene: TRBV5-5; J gene: TRBJ1-3; clone size: .
CDR3 protein: CASSLGGMSTGETQYF; CDR3 DNA: TGTGCCAGCAGCTTAGGCGGGATGAGCACCGGGGAGACCCAGTACTTC; D gene: .; V gene: TRBV7-3; J gene: TRBJ2-5; clone size: .
CDR3 protein: CASSYLPRFHQPQHF; CDR3 DNA: TGTGCCAGCAGTTACCTTCCCAGGTTTCATCAGCCCCAGCATTTT; D gene: .; V gene: TRBV6-6; J gene: TRBJ1-5; clone size: many
CDR3 protein: CSASPGILYEQYF; CDR3 DNA: TGCAGTGCTAGTCCGGGAATACTCTACGAGCAGTACTTC; D gene: .; V gene: TRBV20-1; J gene: TRBJ2-7; clone size: .
CDR3 protein: CASSAGDRGGNEQFF; CDR3 DNA: TGTGCCAGCAGTGCCGGGGACAGGGGTGGGAATGAGCAGTTCTTC; D gene: TRBD1; V gene: TRBV2; J gene: TRBJ2-1; clone size: .
CDR3 protein: CASSGHQETQYF; CDR3 DNA: TGTGCCAGCAGTGGACACCAAGAGACCCAGTACTTC; D gene: .; V gene: TRBV9; J gene: TRBJ2-5; clone size: .
CDR3 protein: CSVGDNGYTF; CDR3 DNA: TGCAGCGTTGGGGACAATGGCTACACCTTC; D gene: .; V gene: TRBV29-1; J gene: TRBJ1-2; clone size: .
CDR3 protein: CASSLVGNNEQFF; CDR3 DNA: TGCGCCAGCAGCTTGGTCGGCAACAATGAGCAGTTCTTC; D gene: .; V gene: TRBV5-1; J gene: TRBJ2-1; clone size: many
CDR3 protein: CASSFSQGYDEQYF; CDR3 DNA: TGTGCCAGCAGCTTCTCGCAGGGTTACGACGAGCAGTACTTC; D gene: .; V gene: TRBV7-9; J gene: TRBJ2-7; clone size: many
CDR3 protein: CASKVHRPNTEAFF; CDR3 DNA: TGTGCCAGTAAAGTTCACAGGCCGAACACTGAAGCTTTCTTT; D gene: .; V gene: TRBV7-9; J gene: TRBJ1-1; clone size: few
CDR3 protein: CASSQAHAVYNEQFF; CDR3 DNA: TGCGCCAGCAGCCAAGCTCATGCAGTTTACAATGAGCAGTTCTTC; D gene: .; V gene: TRBV4-3; J gene: TRBJ2-1; clone size: many
CDR3 protein: CASSARDRVNTFF; CDR3 DNA: TGTGCCAGCAGTGCCCGGGACAGGGTCAATACTTTCTTT; D gene: TRBD1; V gene: TRBV25-1; J gene: TRBJ1-1; clone size: .
CDR3 protein: CASKVAGRGHQPQHF; CDR3 DNA: TGTGCCAGCAAGGTAGCAGGACGGGGACATCAGCCCCAGCATTTT; D gene: .; V gene: TRBV27; J gene: TRBJ1-5; clone size: .
CDR3 protein: CSAGARGEQYF; CDR3 DNA: TGCAGTGCAGGGGCTAGAGGCGAGCAGTACTTC; D gene: .; V gene: TRBV20-1; J gene: TRBJ2-7; clone size: many
CDR3 protein: CASSQEEGGSPLHF; CDR3 DNA: TGTGCCAGCAGCCAAGAGGAGGGCGGCTCACCCCTCCACTTT; D gene: .; V gene: TRBV3-1; J gene: TRBJ1-6; clone size: .
CDR3 protein: CASSVMGAREGELFF; CDR3 DNA: TGTGCCAGCAGCGTAATGGGGGCCAGGGAGGGGGAGCTGTTTTTT; D gene: .; V gene: TRBV9; J gene: TRBJ2-2; clone size: many
CDR3 protein: CASSFSGTGGNQPQHF; CDR3 DNA: TGTGCCAGCAGTTTTTCCGGGACAGGGGGCAATCAGCCCCAGCATTTT; D gene: TRBD1; V gene: TRBV12-3/TRBV12-4; J gene: TRBJ1-5; clone size: many
CDR3 protein: CASSAPGGYTF; CDR3 DNA: TGTGCCAGCAGTGCGCCGGGTGGCTACACCTTC; D gene: .; V gene: TRBV25-1; J gene: TRBJ1-2; clone size: many
CDR3 protein: CAGSEARRQPQYF; CDR3 DNA: TGTGCCGGCAGTGAAGCGCGGAGGCAGCCCCAGTACTTC; D gene: .; V gene: TRBV2; J gene: TRBJ2-5; clone size: .
CDR3 protein: CSARGESGRPYEQYF; CDR3 DNA: TGCAGTGCTAGAGGTGAAAGCGGGAGGCCCTACGAGCAGTACTTC; D gene: TRBD2; V gene: TRBV20-1; J gene: TRBJ2-7; clone size: many